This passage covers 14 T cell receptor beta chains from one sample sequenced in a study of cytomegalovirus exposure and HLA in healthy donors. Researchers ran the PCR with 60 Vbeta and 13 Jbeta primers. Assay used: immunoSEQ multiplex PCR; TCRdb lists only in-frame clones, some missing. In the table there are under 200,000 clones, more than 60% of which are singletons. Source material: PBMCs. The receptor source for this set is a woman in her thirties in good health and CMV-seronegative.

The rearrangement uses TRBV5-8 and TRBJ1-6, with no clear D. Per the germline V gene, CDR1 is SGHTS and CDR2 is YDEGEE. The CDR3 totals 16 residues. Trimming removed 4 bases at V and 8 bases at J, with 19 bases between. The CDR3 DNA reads TGTGCCAGCAGCCTCCTCGTGGGCCGATCCCATTCACCCCTCCACTTT. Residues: CASSLLVGRSHSPLHF.

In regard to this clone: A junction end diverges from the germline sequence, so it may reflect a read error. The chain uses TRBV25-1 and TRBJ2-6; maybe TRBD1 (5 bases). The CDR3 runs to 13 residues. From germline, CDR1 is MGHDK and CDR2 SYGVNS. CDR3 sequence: CASTPAGANGLTF. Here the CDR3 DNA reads TGTGCCAGCACCCCGGCTGGGGCCAACGGCCTGACTTTC.

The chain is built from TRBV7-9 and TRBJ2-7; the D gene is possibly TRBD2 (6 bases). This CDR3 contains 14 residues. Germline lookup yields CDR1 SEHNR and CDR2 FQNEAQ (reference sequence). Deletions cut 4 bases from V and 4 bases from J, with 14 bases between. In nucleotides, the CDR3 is TGTGCCAGCAGCTCCTTGGAGGGCTGGTACGAGCAGTACTTC. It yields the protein CASSSLEGWYEQYF.

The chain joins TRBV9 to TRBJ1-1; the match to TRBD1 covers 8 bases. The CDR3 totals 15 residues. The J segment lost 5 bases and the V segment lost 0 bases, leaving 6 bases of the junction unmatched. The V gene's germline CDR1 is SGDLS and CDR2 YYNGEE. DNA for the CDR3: TGTGCCAGCAGCGTAGAAGCAGGGGGCTGGACTGAAGCTTTCTTT. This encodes CASSVEAGGWTEAFF.

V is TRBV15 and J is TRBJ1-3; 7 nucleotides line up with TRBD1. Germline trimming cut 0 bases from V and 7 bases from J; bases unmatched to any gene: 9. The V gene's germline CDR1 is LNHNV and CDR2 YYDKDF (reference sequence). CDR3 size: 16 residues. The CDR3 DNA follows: TGTGCCACCAGCAGAGATCGCGGGACAGAAAGGAACACCATATATTTT. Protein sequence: CATSRDRGTERNTIYF.

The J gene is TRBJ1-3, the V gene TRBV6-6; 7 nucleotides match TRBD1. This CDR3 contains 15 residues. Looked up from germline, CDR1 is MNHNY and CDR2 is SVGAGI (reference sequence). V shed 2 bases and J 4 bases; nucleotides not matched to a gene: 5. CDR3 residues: CASSYKGAQGNTIYF. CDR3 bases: TGTGCCAGCAGTTACAAGGGGGCGCAGGGAAACACCATATATTTT.

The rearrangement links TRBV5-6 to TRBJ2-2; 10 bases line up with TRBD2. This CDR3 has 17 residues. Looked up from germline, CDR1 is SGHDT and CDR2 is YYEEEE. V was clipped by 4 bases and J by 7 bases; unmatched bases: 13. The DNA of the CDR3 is TGTGCCAGCAGCCTTGAGCTGGCTAGCGGGGGATTCGGGGAGCTGTTTTTT. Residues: CASSLELASGGFGELFF.

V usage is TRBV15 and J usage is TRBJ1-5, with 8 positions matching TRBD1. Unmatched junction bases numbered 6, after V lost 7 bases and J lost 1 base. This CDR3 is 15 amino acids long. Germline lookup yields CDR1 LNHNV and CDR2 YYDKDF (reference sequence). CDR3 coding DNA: TGTGCCACCAACTCCCGGACAGGGAGCAATCAGCCCCAGCATTTT. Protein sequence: CATNSRTGSNQPQHF.

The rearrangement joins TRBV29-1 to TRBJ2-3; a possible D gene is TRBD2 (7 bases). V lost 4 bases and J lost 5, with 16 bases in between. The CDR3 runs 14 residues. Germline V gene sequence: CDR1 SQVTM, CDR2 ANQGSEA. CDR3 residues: CSVGDWGGIDTQYF. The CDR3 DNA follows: TGCAGCGTTGGCGATTGGGGGGGCATAGATACGCAGTATTTT.

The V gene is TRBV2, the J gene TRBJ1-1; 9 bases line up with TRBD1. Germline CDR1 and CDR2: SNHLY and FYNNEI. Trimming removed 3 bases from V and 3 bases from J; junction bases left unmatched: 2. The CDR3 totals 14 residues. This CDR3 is CASSEGTGYTEAFF. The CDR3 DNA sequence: TGTGCCAGCAGTGAGGGGACAGGGTACACTGAAGCTTTCTTT. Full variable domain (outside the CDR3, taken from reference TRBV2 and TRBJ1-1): EPEVTQTPSHQVTQMGQEVILRCVPISNHLYFYWYRQILGQKVEFLVSFYNNEISEKSEIFDDQFSVERPDGSNFTLKIRSTKLEDSAMYFCASSEGTGYTEAFFGQGTRLTVV.

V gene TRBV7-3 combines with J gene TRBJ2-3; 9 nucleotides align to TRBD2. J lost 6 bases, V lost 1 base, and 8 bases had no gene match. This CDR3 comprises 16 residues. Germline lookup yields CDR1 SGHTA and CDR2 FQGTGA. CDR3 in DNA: TGTGCCAGCAGCTTAATGAGGGCTAGCGGGGCGGATACGCAGTATTTT. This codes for CASSLMRASGADTQYF.

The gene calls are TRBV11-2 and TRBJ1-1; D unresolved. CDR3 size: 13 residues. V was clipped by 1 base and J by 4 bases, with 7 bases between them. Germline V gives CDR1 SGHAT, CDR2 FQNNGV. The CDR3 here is CASSLGLATEAFF. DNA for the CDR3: TGTGCCAGCAGCTTAGGTCTGGCCACTGAAGCTTTCTTT.

The chain's CDR3 is CASRTQGLSSYNEQFF. The CDR3 nucleotides read TGTGCCAGCAGAACCCAGGGATTGAGCTCCTACAATGAGCAGTTCTTC. The chain uses TRBV2 and TRBJ2-1, with D tentatively TRBD1 (5 bases). The CDR3 runs 16 residues. Trimming took off 6 bases at V and 0 bases at J, with 15 bases between the two ends. Germline CDR1 is SNHLY and CDR2 is FYNNEI.

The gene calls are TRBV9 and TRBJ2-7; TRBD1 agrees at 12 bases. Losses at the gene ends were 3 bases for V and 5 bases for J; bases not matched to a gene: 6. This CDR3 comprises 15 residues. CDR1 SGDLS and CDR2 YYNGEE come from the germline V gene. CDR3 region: CASSGGQGALDEQYF. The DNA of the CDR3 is TGTGCCAGCAGCGGGGGACAGGGGGCGTTGGACGAGCAGTACTTC.